This paragraph reports one TCR beta chain. The data stem from a study of blood T cell repertoires in COVID-19. Background on the study: PBMCs, B-cell-depleted T cells, or T cells provided the cDNA or gDNA that made up the material.

Authors' data handling: Quantification of nucleated cells was approximated via reference gene primer amplification. The repertoire was sequenced with immunoSEQ multiplex PCR; TCRdb's copy has only in-frame clones and lacks some. That table supplies the V and J calls and clone size; D and trimming were determined from the DNA. The sample lists fewer than 85,000 clones; roughly nine tenths were seen once. The CDR3 is 18 residues long. V trimming: 0 bases; J trimming: 8 bases; junction bases outside the gene matches: 14. Germline-derived CDR1 and CDR2 are SGDLS and YYNGEE. Sequencing was done on a sample of peripheral blood. This chain uses TRBV9 with TRBJ1-4; 9 bases are shared with TRBD1. This TCR was recovered from a man aged 55 to 69 with acute or convalescent COVID-19. The DNA for the CDR3 is TGTGCCAGCAGCGTAGTATGGGACACAGGGGGCGATGAAGAAAAACTGTTTTTT. Its translation is CASSVVWDTGGDEEKLFF.